The clone carrying this T cell receptor beta chain appeared many times. V was trimmed by 4 bases and J by 0 bases, leaving 17 bases between them. The CDR3 totals 17 residues. From germline, CDR1 is LGHDT and CDR2 YNNKEL (reference sequence). RNA transcripts gave rise to amplified TCR beta CDR3 regions. The TCR CDR3 was amplified in a first-round RT-PCR using the HTBI primer set. TCRdb redid the calling of the multiplex PCR reads with MiXCR, one entry per CDR3 protein. The data show over 450,000 distinct CDR3 sequences, about a sixth seen once. These data belong to a study of T cells in Graves' hyperthyroidism and ophthalmopathy. On the study more broadly: It was at initial diagnosis, before any treatment, that peripheral blood was collected.

Using around 10 ml of fresh peripheral blood, PBMCs were prepared. The material sequenced was blood. The rearrangement uses TRBV3-1 and TRBJ2-3, with no clear D. The origin of this receptor is a woman between 18 and 29 years old with Graves' ophthalmopathy. The CDR3 is CASSLSTVITSTDTQYF. As DNA, the CDR3 is TGTGCCAGCAGCCTAAGCACAGTCATCACTAGCACAGATACGCAGTATTTT.